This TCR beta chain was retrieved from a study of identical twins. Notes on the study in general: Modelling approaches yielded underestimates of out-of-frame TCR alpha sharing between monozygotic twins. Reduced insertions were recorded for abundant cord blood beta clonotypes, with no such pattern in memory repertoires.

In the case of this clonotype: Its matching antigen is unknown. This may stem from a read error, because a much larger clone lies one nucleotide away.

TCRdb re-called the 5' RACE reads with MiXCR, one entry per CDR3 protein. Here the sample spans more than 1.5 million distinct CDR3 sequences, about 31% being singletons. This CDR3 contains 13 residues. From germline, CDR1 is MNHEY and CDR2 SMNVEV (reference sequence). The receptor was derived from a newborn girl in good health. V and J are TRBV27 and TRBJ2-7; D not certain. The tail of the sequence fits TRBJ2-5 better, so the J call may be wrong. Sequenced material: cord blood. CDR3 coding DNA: TGTGCCAGCAGTTCATCGATGCGAGAGACCCAGTACTTC. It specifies CASSSSMRETQYF.